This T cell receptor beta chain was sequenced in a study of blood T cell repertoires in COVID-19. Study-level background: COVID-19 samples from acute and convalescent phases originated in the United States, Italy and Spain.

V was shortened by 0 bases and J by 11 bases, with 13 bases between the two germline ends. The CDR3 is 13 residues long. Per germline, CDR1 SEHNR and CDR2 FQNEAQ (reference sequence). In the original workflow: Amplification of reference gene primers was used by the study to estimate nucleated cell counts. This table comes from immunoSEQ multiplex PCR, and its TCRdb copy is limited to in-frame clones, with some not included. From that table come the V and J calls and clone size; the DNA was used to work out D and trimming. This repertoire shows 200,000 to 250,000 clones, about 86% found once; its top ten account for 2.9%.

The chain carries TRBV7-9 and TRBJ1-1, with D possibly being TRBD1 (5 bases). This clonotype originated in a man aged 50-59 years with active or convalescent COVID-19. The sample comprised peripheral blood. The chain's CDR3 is CASSLALGGEAFF. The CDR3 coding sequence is TGTGCCAGCAGCTTAGCGCTGGGGGGGGAGGCTTTCTTT.